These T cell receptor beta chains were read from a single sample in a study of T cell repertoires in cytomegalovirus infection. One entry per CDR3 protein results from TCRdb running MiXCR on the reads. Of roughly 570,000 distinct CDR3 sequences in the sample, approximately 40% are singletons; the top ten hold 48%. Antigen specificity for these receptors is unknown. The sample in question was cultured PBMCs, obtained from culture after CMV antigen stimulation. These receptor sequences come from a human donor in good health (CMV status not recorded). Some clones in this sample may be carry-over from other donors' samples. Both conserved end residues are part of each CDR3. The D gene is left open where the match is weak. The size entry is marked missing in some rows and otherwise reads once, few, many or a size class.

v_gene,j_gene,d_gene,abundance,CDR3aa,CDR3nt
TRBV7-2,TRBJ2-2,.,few,CASSLSWGANTGELFF,TGTGCCAGCAGCTTATCATGGGGGGCGAACACCGGGGAGCTGTTTTTT
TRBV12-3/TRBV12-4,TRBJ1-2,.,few,CASSGQRGLWGYTF,TGTGCCAGCAGTGGTCAAAGGGGCCTCTGGGGCTACACCTTC
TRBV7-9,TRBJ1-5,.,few,CASSPGLGDPRLQPQHF,TGTGCCAGCAGCCCAGGACTTGGGGACCCCCGGTTGCAGCCCCAGCATTTT
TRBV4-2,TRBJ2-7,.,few,CASSQTTGREQYF,TGTGCCAGCAGCCAGACAACGGGGCGGGAGCAGTACTTC
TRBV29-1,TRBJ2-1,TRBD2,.,CSVPEERGNNEQFF,TGCAGCGTCCCCGAGGAGCGGGGCAACAATGAGCAGTTCTTC
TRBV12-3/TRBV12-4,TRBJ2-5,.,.,CASSLRARRETQYF,TGTGCCAGCAGTTTAAGGGCCCGCCGAGAGACCCAGTACTTC
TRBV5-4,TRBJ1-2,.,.,CASSWTGTPYGYTF,TGTGCCAGCAGCTGGACCGGGACACCCTATGGCTACACCTTC
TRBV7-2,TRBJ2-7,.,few,CASSPNPYEQYF,TGTGCCAGCAGCCCCAATCCCTACGAGCAGTACTTC
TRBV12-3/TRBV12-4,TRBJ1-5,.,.,CASSATEINQPQHF,TGTGCCAGCAGTGCCACAGAAATCAATCAGCCCCAGCATTTT
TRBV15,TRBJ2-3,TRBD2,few,CATSRGKRGGTQTDTQYF,TGTGCCACCAGCAGAGGGAAGCGGGGGGGAACACAGACAGATACGCAGTATTTT
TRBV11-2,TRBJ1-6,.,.,CASSRDIRVSYNSPLHF,TGTGCCAGCAGTCGAGATATAAGAGTTTCCTATAATTCACCCCTCCACTTT
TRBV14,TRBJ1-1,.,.,CASSLEGLGAFF,TGTGCCAGCAGCCTAGAGGGACTGGGAGCTTTCTTT
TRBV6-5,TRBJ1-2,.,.,CASSYSPRRTGGYTF,TGTGCCAGCAGTTACTCGCCTCGGAGGACCGGTGGCTACACCTTC
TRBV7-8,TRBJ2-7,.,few,CASSSTPGENEQYF,TGTGCCAGCAGCTCCACCCCAGGGGAGAACGAGCAGTACTTC
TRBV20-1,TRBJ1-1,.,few,CSVRGMNTEAFF,TGCAGTGTAAGGGGCATGAACACTGAAGCTTTCTTT
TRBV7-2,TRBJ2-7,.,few,CASSLATPYEQYF,TGTGCCAGCAGCTTAGCTACCCCGTACGAGCAGTACTTC
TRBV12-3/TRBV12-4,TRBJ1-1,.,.,CASIGVGGNWGSNTEAFF,TGTGCCAGCATTGGGGTGGGGGGTAATTGGGGTTCGAACACTGAAGCTTTCTTT
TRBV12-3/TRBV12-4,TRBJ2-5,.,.,CASSLFSQETQYF,TGTGCCAGCAGTTTATTCTCCCAAGAGACCCAGTACTTC
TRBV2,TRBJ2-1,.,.,CASSALGPDNEQFF,TGTGCCAGCAGTGCGTTGGGACCCGACAATGAGCAGTTCTTC
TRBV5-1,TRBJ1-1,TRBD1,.,CASSTRTGKNTEAFF,TGCGCCAGCAGCACTCGGACAGGGAAGAACACTGAAGCTTTCTTT
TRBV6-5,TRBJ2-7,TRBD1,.,CASSASGTGVYEQYF,TGTGCCAGCAGTGCCTCCGGGACAGGGGTCTACGAGCAGTACTTC
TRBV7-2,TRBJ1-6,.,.,CASSLAGANSPLHF,TGTGCCAGCAGCTTAGCGGGGGCAAATTCACCCCTCCACTTT